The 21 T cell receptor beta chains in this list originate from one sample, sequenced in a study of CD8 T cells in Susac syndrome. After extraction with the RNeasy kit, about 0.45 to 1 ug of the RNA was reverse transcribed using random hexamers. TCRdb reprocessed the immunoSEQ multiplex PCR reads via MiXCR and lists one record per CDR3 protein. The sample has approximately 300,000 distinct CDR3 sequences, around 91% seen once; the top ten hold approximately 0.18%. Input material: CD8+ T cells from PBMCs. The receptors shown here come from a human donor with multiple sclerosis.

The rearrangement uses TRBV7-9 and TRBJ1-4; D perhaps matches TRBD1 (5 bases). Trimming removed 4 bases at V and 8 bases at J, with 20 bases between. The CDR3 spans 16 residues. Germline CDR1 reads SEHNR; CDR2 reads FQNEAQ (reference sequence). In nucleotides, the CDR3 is TGTGCCAGCAGCTGGGCCGGGGCCAGCCCCGGCGAAAAACTGTTTTTT. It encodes CASSWAGASPGEKLFF.

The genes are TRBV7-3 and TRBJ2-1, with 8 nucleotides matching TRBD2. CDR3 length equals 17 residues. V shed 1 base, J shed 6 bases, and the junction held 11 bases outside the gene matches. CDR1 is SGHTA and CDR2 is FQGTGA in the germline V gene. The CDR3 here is CASSLIGGAPTPNEQFF. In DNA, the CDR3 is TGTGCCAGCAGCTTAATCGGGGGGGCCCCTACCCCCAATGAGCAGTTCTTC.

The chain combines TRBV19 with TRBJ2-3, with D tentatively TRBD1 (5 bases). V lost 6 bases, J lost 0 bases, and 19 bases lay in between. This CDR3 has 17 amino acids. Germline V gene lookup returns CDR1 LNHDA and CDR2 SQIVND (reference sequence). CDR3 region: CASSPGAIINSTDTQYF. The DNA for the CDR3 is TGTGCCAGTAGCCCTGGGGCTATTATTAATAGCACAGATACGCAGTATTTT. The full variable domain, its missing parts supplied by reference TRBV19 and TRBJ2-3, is DGGITQSPKYLFRKEGQNVTLSCEQNLNHDAMYWYRQDPGQGLRLIYYSQIVNDFQKGDIAEGYSVSREKKESFPLTVTSAQKNPTAFYLCASSPGAIINSTDTQYFGPGTRLTVL.

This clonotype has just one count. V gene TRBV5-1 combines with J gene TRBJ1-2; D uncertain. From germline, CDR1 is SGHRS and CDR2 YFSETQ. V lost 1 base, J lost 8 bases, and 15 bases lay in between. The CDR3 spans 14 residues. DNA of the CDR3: TGCGCCAGCAGCTTGAATGGCCTCGAGGGCGGCTACACCTTC. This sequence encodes CASSLNGLEGGYTF.

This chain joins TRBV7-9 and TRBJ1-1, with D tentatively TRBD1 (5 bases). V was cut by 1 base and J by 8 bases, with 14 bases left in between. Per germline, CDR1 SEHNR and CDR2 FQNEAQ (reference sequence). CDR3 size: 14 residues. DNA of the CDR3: TGTGCCAGCAGCTTAGGGTATCAGGGCACGGAAGCTTTCTTT. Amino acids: CASSLGYQGTEAFF.

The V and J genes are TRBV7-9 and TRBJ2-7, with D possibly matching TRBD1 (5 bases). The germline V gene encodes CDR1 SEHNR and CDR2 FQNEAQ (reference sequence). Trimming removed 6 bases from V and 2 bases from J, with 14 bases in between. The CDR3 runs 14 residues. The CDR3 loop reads CASSYQGSTYEQYF. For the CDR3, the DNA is TGTGCCAGCAGTTACCAGGGAAGTACCTACGAGCAGTACTTC.

CDR3 coding DNA: TGTGCCAGCAGCCGATGGTACAATGAGCAGTTCTTC. It specifies CASSRWYNEQFF. This chain connects TRBV12-3 or TRBV12-4 to TRBJ2-1; D call uncertain. The CDR3 has 12 amino acids. V was cut by 6 bases and J by 4 bases, with 7 bases left in between.

CDR3 DNA sequence: TGTGCCAGCAGCTTGGGACAGGGGCCGAACGAGCAGTACTTC. Its translation is CASSLGQGPNEQYF. V and J are TRBV5-4 and TRBJ2-7; 8 bases line up with TRBD1. The CDR3 contains 14 residues. V lost 0 bases to trimming and J lost 5 bases; unmatched junction nucleotides: 4. Germline CDR1 and CDR2: SGHNT and YYREEE (reference sequence).

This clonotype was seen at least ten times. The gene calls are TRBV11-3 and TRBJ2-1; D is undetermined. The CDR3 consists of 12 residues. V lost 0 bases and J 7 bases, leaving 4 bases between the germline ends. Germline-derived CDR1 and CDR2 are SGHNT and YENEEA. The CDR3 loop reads CASSLEGNEQFF. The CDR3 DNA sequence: TGTGCCAGCAGCTTAGAAGGGAATGAGCAGTTCTTC.

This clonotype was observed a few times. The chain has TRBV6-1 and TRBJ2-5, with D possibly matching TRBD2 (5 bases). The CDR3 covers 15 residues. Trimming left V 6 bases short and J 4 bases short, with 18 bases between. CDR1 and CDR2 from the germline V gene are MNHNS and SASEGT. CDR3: CASSPGQVEVETQYF. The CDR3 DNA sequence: TGTGCCAGCAGCCCTGGGCAGGTGGAGGTAGAGACCCAGTACTTC.

The CDR3 coding sequence is TGTGCCAGTAGTATGCGGGAGTACAATGAGCAGTTCTTC. Translated, it gives CASSMREYNEQFF. The chain recombines TRBV19 with TRBJ2-1; TRBD2 matches at 7 bases. The CDR3 has 13 amino acids. CDR1 is LNHDA, CDR2 SQIVND, per germline (reference sequence). The ends lost 3 bases at V and 4 bases at J; junction bases unmatched: 0.

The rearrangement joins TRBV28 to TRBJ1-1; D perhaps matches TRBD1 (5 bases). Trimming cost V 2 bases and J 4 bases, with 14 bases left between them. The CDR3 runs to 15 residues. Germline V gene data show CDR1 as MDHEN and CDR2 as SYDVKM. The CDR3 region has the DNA TGTGCCAGCAGTTTACCCGGGGGGGAAAGCACTGAAGCTTTCTTT. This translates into CASSLPGGESTEAFF.

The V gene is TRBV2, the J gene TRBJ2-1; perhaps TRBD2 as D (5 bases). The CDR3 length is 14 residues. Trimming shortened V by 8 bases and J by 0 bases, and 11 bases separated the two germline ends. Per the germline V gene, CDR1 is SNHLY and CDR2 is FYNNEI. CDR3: CASPDGDSYNEQFF. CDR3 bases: TGTGCCAGCCCAGACGGGGACTCCTACAATGAGCAGTTCTTC.

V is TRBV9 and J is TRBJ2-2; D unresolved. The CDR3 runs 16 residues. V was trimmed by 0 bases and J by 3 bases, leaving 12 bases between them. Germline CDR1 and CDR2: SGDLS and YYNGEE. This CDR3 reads CASSVGSVAYTGELFF. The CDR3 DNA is TGTGCCAGCAGCGTAGGCTCCGTGGCTTACACCGGGGAGCTGTTTTTT.

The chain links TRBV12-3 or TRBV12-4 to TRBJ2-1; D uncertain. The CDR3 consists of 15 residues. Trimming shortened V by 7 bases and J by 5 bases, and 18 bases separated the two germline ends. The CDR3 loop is CASTLNGQVDNEQFF. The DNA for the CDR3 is TGTGCCAGCACCCTCAACGGGCAGGTGGACAATGAGCAGTTCTTC.

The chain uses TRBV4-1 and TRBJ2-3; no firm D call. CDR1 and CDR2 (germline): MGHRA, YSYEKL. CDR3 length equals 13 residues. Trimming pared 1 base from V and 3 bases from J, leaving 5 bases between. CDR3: CASSQGVTDTQYF. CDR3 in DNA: TGCGCCAGCAGCCAAGGCGTAACAGATACGCAGTATTTT.

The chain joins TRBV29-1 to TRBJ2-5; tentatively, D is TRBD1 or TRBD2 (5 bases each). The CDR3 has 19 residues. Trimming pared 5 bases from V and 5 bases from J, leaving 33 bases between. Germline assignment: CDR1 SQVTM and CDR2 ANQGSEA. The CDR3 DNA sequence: TGCAGCGTTTGTACGAGCAGGGCAACGAGGGATTTTGGGTTCGAGACCCAGTACTTC. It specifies CSVCTSRATRDFGFETQYF.

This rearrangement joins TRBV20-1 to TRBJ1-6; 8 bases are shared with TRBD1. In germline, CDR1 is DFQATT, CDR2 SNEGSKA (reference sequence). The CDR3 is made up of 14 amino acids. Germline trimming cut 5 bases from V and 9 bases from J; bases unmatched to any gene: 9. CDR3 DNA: TGCAGTGCTCCTCTGACAGGGGAGAGTTCACCCCTCCACTTT. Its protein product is CSAPLTGESSPLHF.

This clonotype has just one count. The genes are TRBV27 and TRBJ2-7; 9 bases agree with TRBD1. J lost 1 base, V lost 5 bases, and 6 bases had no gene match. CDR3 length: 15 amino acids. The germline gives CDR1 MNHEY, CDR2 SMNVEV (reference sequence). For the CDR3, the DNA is TGTGCCAGCAGTCGAACAGGGGGCAGGTCCTACGAGCAGTACTTC. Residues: CASSRTGGRSYEQYF.

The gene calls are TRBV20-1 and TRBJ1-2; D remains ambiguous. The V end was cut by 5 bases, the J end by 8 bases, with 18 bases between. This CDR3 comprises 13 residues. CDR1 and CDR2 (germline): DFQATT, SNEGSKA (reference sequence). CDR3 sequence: CSAAQIGPRGYTF. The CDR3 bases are TGCAGTGCTGCCCAGATAGGACCGCGAGGCTACACCTTC.

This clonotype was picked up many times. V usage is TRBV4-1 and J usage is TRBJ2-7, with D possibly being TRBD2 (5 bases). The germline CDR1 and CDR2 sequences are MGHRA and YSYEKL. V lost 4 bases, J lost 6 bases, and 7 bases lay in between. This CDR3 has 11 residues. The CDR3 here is CASSRGSEQYF. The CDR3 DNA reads TGCGCCAGCAGCCGAGGGAGCGAGCAGTACTTC.